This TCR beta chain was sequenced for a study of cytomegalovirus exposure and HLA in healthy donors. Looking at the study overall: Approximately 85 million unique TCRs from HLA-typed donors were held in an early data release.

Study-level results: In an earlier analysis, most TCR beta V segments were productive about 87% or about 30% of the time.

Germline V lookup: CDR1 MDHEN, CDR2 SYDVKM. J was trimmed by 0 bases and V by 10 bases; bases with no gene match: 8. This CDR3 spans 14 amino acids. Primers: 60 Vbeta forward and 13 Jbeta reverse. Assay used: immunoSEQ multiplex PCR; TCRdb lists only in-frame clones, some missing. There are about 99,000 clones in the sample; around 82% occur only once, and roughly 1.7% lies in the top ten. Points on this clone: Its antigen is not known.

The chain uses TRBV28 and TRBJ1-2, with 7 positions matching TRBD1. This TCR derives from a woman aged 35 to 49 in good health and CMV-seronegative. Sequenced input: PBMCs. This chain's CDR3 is CATFDRASNYGYTF. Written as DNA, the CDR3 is TGTGCCACTTTCGACAGGGCCTCTAACTATGGCTACACCTTC.